Listed below are T cell receptor beta chains from one sample, sequenced in a study of blood T cell repertoires in COVID-19. Assay used: immunoSEQ multiplex PCR; TCRdb lists only in-frame clones, some missing. The sample records some 300,000 clones, 85% to 90% being singletons. The specimen was peripheral blood. The receptors stem from a woman aged 50 to 65 with COVID-19, enrolled during active disease. Both conserved end residues are part of each CDR3. Fields, in order: clone size, D gene, J gene, V gene, CDR3 DNA, CDR3 protein. A D gene is named only where the DNA matches it firmly. Only some rows state a clone size, as once, few, many or a class for expanded clones.

clone_size: NA; d_call: TRBD1; j_call: TRBJ2-1; v_call: TRBV10-3; cdr3_nt: TGTGCCGCCTGGACAGGGAGGCCCAATGAGCAGTTCTTC; cdr3_aa: CAAWTGRPNEQFF
clone_size: NA; d_call: TRBD2; j_call: TRBJ2-1; v_call: TRBV2; cdr3_nt: TGTGCCAGCAGCCCTCGGCGGGCTAGCGGCTACAATGAGCAGTTCTTC; cdr3_aa: CASSPRRASGYNEQFF
clone_size: NA; d_call: NA; j_call: TRBJ1-4; v_call: TRBV28; cdr3_nt: TGTGCCAGCAGTTTAAGGAGAACTGAAAAACTGTTTTTT; cdr3_aa: CASSLRRTEKLFF
clone_size: NA; d_call: NA; j_call: TRBJ1-2; v_call: TRBV5-1; cdr3_nt: TGCGCCAGCAGCACCCAAGTTAGCTATGGCTACACCTTC; cdr3_aa: CASSTQVSYGYTF
clone_size: NA; d_call: TRBD2; j_call: TRBJ2-3; v_call: TRBV4-2; cdr3_nt: TGTGCCAGCAGCCCACGGACTAGCGGAAGCACAGATACGCAGTATTTT; cdr3_aa: CASSPRTSGSTDTQYF
clone_size: NA; d_call: TRBD1; j_call: TRBJ1-5; v_call: TRBV15; cdr3_nt: TGTGCCACCAGCAGAGATTCCTTTGGACAGGGGGATCAGCCCCAGCATTTT; cdr3_aa: CATSRDSFGQGDQPQHF
clone_size: NA; d_call: NA; j_call: TRBJ2-1; v_call: TRBV13; cdr3_nt: TGTGCCAGCAGCCTCAGGGGAGTCAATGAGCAGTTCTTC; cdr3_aa: CASSLRGVNEQFF
clone_size: NA; d_call: TRBD1; j_call: TRBJ1-3; v_call: TRBV30; cdr3_nt: TGTGCCTGGCACAGGGACAGCTTTTCTGGAAACACCATATATTTT; cdr3_aa: CAWHRDSFSGNTIYF
clone_size: few; d_call: TRBD1; j_call: TRBJ1-1; v_call: TRBV19; cdr3_nt: TGTGCCAGTAGTAACAGGGGAGGGAACACTGAAGCTTTCTTT; cdr3_aa: CASSNRGGNTEAFF
clone_size: NA; d_call: TRBD2; j_call: TRBJ2-1; v_call: TRBV24-1; cdr3_nt: TGTGCCACCAGTGACTTCGGGACTAGCGGGAGGCATGAGCAGTTCTTC; cdr3_aa: CATSDFGTSGRHEQFF
clone_size: NA; d_call: TRBD2; j_call: TRBJ2-1; v_call: TRBV4-2; cdr3_nt: TGTGCCAGCAGCCAAACGCCTAGCGGGTACAATGAGCAGTTCTTC; cdr3_aa: CASSQTPSGYNEQFF
clone_size: NA; d_call: TRBD1; j_call: TRBJ1-1; v_call: TRBV7-3; cdr3_nt: TGTGCCAGCAGCGACAGGGGGCTGGGGACTGAAGCTTTCTTT; cdr3_aa: CASSDRGLGTEAFF
clone_size: NA; d_call: TRBD2; j_call: TRBJ2-7; v_call: TRBV27; cdr3_nt: TGTGCCAGCAGCACCGACCCACTAGCGGGAGCACCTCATTCCTACGAGCAGTACTTC; cdr3_aa: CASSTDPLAGAPHSYEQYF
clone_size: once; d_call: TRBD1; j_call: TRBJ1-1; v_call: TRBV6-5; cdr3_nt: TGTGCCAGCAGTCGGACAGGGGGCGGAAACACTGAAGCTTTCTTT; cdr3_aa: CASSRTGGGNTEAFF
clone_size: NA; d_call: TRBD1; j_call: TRBJ1-2; v_call: TRBV2; cdr3_nt: TGTGCCAGCAGAGGGACAGCGGGCTTCTATGGCTACACCTTC; cdr3_aa: CASRGTAGFYGYTF
clone_size: few; d_call: NA; j_call: TRBJ2-1; v_call: TRBV7-9; cdr3_nt: TGTGCCAGCAGCTTAGATGGCGGGACTCGAGATGAGCAGTTCTTC; cdr3_aa: CASSLDGGTRDEQFF
clone_size: NA; d_call: TRBD1; j_call: TRBJ1-1; v_call: TRBV13; cdr3_nt: TGTGCCAGCAGCCCCGGGACAGGGGGTGTGGGAACTGAAGCTTTCTTT; cdr3_aa: CASSPGTGGVGTEAFF
clone_size: NA; d_call: TRBD1; j_call: TRBJ1-1; v_call: TRBV6-5; cdr3_nt: TGTGCCAGCAGTTTGCCGGGACAGGGAACTGAAGCTTTCTTT; cdr3_aa: CASSLPGQGTEAFF
clone_size: NA; d_call: NA; j_call: TRBJ2-1; v_call: TRBV7-2; cdr3_nt: TGTGCCAGCAGCTCCGACTCCTCGCGCAATGAGCAGTTCTTC; cdr3_aa: CASSSDSSRNEQFF
clone_size: NA; d_call: TRBD2; j_call: TRBJ2-7; v_call: TRBV30; cdr3_nt: TGTGCCTGGGATAGCGGGAGCTCCTACAAGCAGTACTTC; cdr3_aa: CAWDSGSSYKQYF
clone_size: NA; d_call: TRBD1; j_call: TRBJ1-1; v_call: TRBV25-1; cdr3_nt: TGTGCCAGTACACAGGGGGTGACTGAAGCTTTCTTT; cdr3_aa: CASTQGVTEAFF
clone_size: NA; d_call: NA; j_call: TRBJ1-1; v_call: TRBV6-1; cdr3_nt: TGTGCCAGCAGTGAACAGACAGCCCTGAGCACTGAAGCTTTCTTT; cdr3_aa: CASSEQTALSTEAFF
clone_size: NA; d_call: NA; j_call: TRBJ1-5; v_call: TRBV30; cdr3_nt: TGTGCCTGGAAGCCGATGGGACTTGGCAATCAGCCCCAGCATTTT; cdr3_aa: CAWKPMGLGNQPQHF
clone_size: NA; d_call: TRBD1; j_call: TRBJ1-1; v_call: TRBV18; cdr3_nt: TGTGCCAGCTCACTGGGACAGGAGGGCACTGAAGCTTTCTTT; cdr3_aa: CASSLGQEGTEAFF
clone_size: NA; d_call: NA; j_call: TRBJ1-6; v_call: TRBV5-4; cdr3_nt: TGTGCCAGCAGCTCATGGCAGGGGAATTCACCCCTCCACTTT; cdr3_aa: CASSSWQGNSPLHF
clone_size: NA; d_call: TRBD1; j_call: TRBJ2-2; v_call: TRBV24-1; cdr3_nt: TGTGCCACCAGTGATAACAGGGGGACCAACACCGGGGAGCTGTTTTTT; cdr3_aa: CATSDNRGTNTGELFF
clone_size: NA; d_call: NA; j_call: TRBJ1-2; v_call: TRBV30; cdr3_nt: TGTGCCTGGAGTGGGTTTCTAGGGGGAGGCTACACCTTC; cdr3_aa: CAWSGFLGGGYTF
clone_size: NA; d_call: NA; j_call: TRBJ1-4; v_call: TRBV11-2; cdr3_nt: TGTGCCAGCAGCCTGGGACTGCTTAATGAAAAACTGTTTTTT; cdr3_aa: CASSLGLLNEKLFF